The rows below give T cell receptor beta chains drawn from one sample of a study of shared clonotypes between healthy human individuals. The protocol was immunoSEQ multiplex PCR, while the TCRdb copy is restricted to in-frame clones and leaves out a portion. The table records roughly 500,000 clones, roughly 83% of them present only once. The sequenced sample was PBMCs. The receptors were gathered from a woman in her thirties or forties in good health. Some clones in this sample may be carry-over from other donors' samples. CDR3s include the opening cysteine and the closing phenylalanine or tryptophan. A D gene is named only where the DNA matches it firmly. Expanded clones are given a class, and other clones once, few, many or no size at all.

TRBD2	TRBV7-6	21	.	CASSLAGGLADRQGKKHTQYF
.	TRBV28	15	once	CASSLGYQGIAEAFF
TRBD2	TRBV28	16	.	CASRPSGEGQWDTQYF
.	TRBV5-4	15	once	CASSQDKGSGNTIYF
.	TRBV28	11	.	CASSRTDTQYF
TRBD1	TRBV28	15	.	CASSLGQGWTGELFF
.	TRBV4-3	11	.	CASGRTGELFF
TRBD1	TRBV5-1	15	.	CASAEPGTGGAGYTF
.	TRBV4-1	14	.	CASSQLRGGYEQYF
.	TRBV7-8	13	once	CASSQARRTEAFF
.	TRBV13	13	.	CASSPNVVNEQFF
TRBD1	TRBV7-2	16	.	CASSLAGQGSSYEQYF
.	TRBV18	11	.	CASSRQETQYF
TRBD1	TRBV11-2	16	once	CASSRGWTGGGEKLFF
.	TRBV14	15	.	CASSLTRGNRNEQYF
.	TRBV2	13	.	CASSEALGHGYTF
.	TRBV28	15	.	CASSWGEAGANVLTF
.	TRBV19	13	.	CASSMVGSYEQYF
TRBD2	TRBV7-7	19	.	CASSHGIRGVAGRQETQYF
TRBD1	TRBV5-4	16	.	CASSPLRGRRDTEAFF